This TCR beta chain was identified during a study of T-cell memory formation after mild COVID-19. Study context: Clustering of TCRs was largely donor specific. Study-wide points: Researchers found some responding clones in pre-infection memory, a sign that cross-reactive memory joined.

Trimming shortened V by 2 bases and J by 2 bases, and 11 bases separated the two germline ends. The CDR3 extends over 15 amino acids. Germline V gene data show CDR1 as SGHAT and CDR2 as FQNNGV. 5'RACE with constant-segment primers yielded barcoded, UMI-tagged TCR alpha and TCR beta cDNA libraries. TCRdb reprocessed the 5' RACE reads via MiXCR and lists one record per CDR3 protein. The sample gives over 300,000 distinct CDR3 sequences, less than 25% of which show up once; around 20% is in the top ten. Points on this clonotype: What it binds is not known.

The rearrangement joins TRBV11-2 to TRBJ2-3; TRBD1 is a possible D gene (6 bases). Sequencing was performed on PBMCs or a T cell subset sorted from them (not recorded which). The source is a man aged 18 to 29 who had mild COVID-19 (a few samples of this study predate the infection). Cell type and time point are not known. CDR3 nucleotides: TGTGCCAGCAGCTTAAGGGGGAGCCTCACAGATACGCAGTATTTT. Its protein is CASSLRGSLTDTQYF.